These T cell receptor beta chains were read from a single sample in a study of cytomegalovirus exposure and HLA in healthy donors. Sequencing was performed with immunoSEQ multiplex PCR; in TCRdb, only in-frame clones are kept and a portion is missing. Of approximately 170,000 clones in the sample, approximately 71% were seen once. The specimen was PBMCs. The receptors shown here come from a girl aged 5-17 years in good health and CMV-seronegative. The CDR3 runs from the conserved cysteine through the conserved F or W. Each record gives: J gene, D gene, clone size, V gene, CDR3 protein, CDR3 DNA. The D gene is left open where the match is weak. Not every row has a clone size; where given, it reads once, few, many or a size class.

j_call: TRBJ2-7; d_call: -; clone_size: -; v_call: TRBV27; cdr3_aa: CASSYSGPGYEQYF; cdr3_nt: TGTGCCAGCAGTTATTCAGGTCCCGGCTACGAGCAGTACTTC
j_call: TRBJ2-3; d_call: -; clone_size: -; v_call: TRBV7-3; cdr3_aa: CASSPVLGVGDTQYF; cdr3_nt: TGTGCCAGCAGCCCTGTCCTAGGGGTTGGAGATACGCAGTATTTT
j_call: TRBJ1-5; d_call: -; clone_size: -; v_call: TRBV7-3; cdr3_aa: CASSLGLGEAQHF; cdr3_nt: TGTGCCAGCAGCTTAGGGTTGGGGGAGGCCCAGCATTTT
j_call: TRBJ1-2; d_call: -; clone_size: once; v_call: TRBV9; cdr3_aa: CASSVDRDVYGYTF; cdr3_nt: TGTGCCAGCAGCGTAGATCGGGATGTCTATGGCTACACCTTC
j_call: TRBJ1-1; d_call: TRBD1; clone_size: -; v_call: TRBV7-9; cdr3_aa: CASSLTGGRTEAFF; cdr3_nt: TGTGCCAGCAGCTTAACAGGGGGCCGCACTGAAGCTTTCTTT
j_call: TRBJ1-2; d_call: -; clone_size: -; v_call: TRBV30; cdr3_aa: CAWSVSDSWGNYGYTF; cdr3_nt: TGTGCCTGGAGTGTATCTGATTCTTGGGGCAACTATGGCTACACCTTC
j_call: TRBJ2-3; d_call: -; clone_size: -; v_call: TRBV11-3; cdr3_aa: CASSLSGRHIDTDTQYF; cdr3_nt: TGTGCCAGCAGCTTAAGCGGTAGACATATAGACACAGATACGCAGTATTTT
j_call: TRBJ2-5; d_call: TRBD2; clone_size: -; v_call: TRBV4-1; cdr3_aa: CASSLTPREGETQYF; cdr3_nt: TGCGCCAGCAGCCTAACCCCCAGGGAGGGAGAGACCCAGTACTTC
j_call: TRBJ1-5; d_call: -; clone_size: -; v_call: TRBV7-9; cdr3_aa: CASSLEGGYQPQHF; cdr3_nt: TGTGCCAGCAGCCTGGAAGGAGGGTACCAGCCCCAGCATTTT
j_call: TRBJ2-5; d_call: -; clone_size: few; v_call: TRBV18; cdr3_aa: CASSEHQETQYF; cdr3_nt: TGTGCCAGCTCGGAGCACCAAGAGACCCAGTACTTC
j_call: TRBJ2-7; d_call: TRBD1; clone_size: -; v_call: TRBV5-1; cdr3_aa: CASRPDRGRYEQYF; cdr3_nt: TGCGCCAGCAGGCCTGACAGGGGGAGGTACGAGCAGTACTTC
j_call: TRBJ1-2; d_call: TRBD1; clone_size: -; v_call: TRBV6-5; cdr3_aa: CASSYGGTGGAGGYTF; cdr3_nt: TGTGCCAGCAGTTACGGGGGGACAGGGGGCGCGGGGGGCTACACCTTC
j_call: TRBJ2-7; d_call: -; clone_size: few; v_call: TRBV5-6; cdr3_aa: CASTVGPFYEQYF; cdr3_nt: TGTGCCAGCACTGTGGGCCCATTCTACGAGCAGTACTTC
j_call: TRBJ1-4; d_call: -; clone_size: -; v_call: TRBV11-2; cdr3_aa: CASSKPQGGNEKLFF; cdr3_nt: TGTGCCAGCAGCAAACCCCAGGGTGGGAATGAAAAACTGTTTTTT
j_call: TRBJ1-2; d_call: TRBD1; clone_size: -; v_call: TRBV6-1; cdr3_aa: CASSPTGDGYGYTF; cdr3_nt: TGTGCCAGCAGTCCAACAGGGGACGGGTATGGCTACACCTTC
j_call: TRBJ2-5; d_call: -; clone_size: -; v_call: TRBV4-1; cdr3_aa: CASSQDLIGAGYQETQYF; cdr3_nt: TGCGCCAGCAGCCAAGATTTAATCGGCGCGGGTTATCAAGAGACCCAGTACTTC
j_call: TRBJ2-3; d_call: TRBD1; clone_size: once; v_call: TRBV5-1; cdr3_aa: CASSLGTGGTDTQYF; cdr3_nt: TGCGCCAGCAGCTTAGGGACAGGGGGTACAGATACGCAGTATTTT
j_call: TRBJ1-5; d_call: -; clone_size: -; v_call: TRBV19; cdr3_aa: CASSMGVIQHF; cdr3_nt: TGTGCCAGTAGTATGGGAGTTATCCAGCATTTT
j_call: TRBJ1-1; d_call: -; clone_size: -; v_call: TRBV15; cdr3_aa: CATGVGRNTEAFF; cdr3_nt: TGTGCCACCGGCGTAGGGAGAAACACTGAAGCTTTCTTT
j_call: TRBJ2-2; d_call: TRBD1; clone_size: -; v_call: TRBV6-5; cdr3_aa: CASSRQGSGELFF; cdr3_nt: TGTGCCAGCAGTAGACAGGGTAGCGGGGAGCTGTTTTTT
j_call: TRBJ2-5; d_call: -; clone_size: -; v_call: TRBV14; cdr3_aa: CASSQEPGEETQYF; cdr3_nt: TGTGCCAGCAGCCAAGAACCAGGGGAAGAGACCCAGTACTTC
j_call: TRBJ1-6; d_call: -; clone_size: -; v_call: TRBV2; cdr3_aa: CASSNTGLPLHF; cdr3_nt: TGTGCCAGCAGTAATACAGGGTTACCCCTCCACTTT
j_call: TRBJ1-1; d_call: TRBD1; clone_size: few; v_call: TRBV2; cdr3_aa: CASSEQGADTEAFF; cdr3_nt: TGTGCCAGCAGTGAACAGGGGGCTGACACTGAAGCTTTCTTT
j_call: TRBJ2-3; d_call: -; clone_size: -; v_call: TRBV29-1; cdr3_aa: CSVGLRITDTQYF; cdr3_nt: TGCAGCGTCGGACTGAGAATCACAGATACGCAGTATTTT
j_call: TRBJ1-2; d_call: TRBD1; clone_size: few; v_call: TRBV5-6; cdr3_aa: CASSSTGFVYGYTF; cdr3_nt: TGTGCCAGCAGCTCGACAGGGTTTGTCTATGGCTACACCTTC
j_call: TRBJ1-1; d_call: TRBD1; clone_size: -; v_call: TRBV16; cdr3_aa: CASSTLQGAGTEAFF; cdr3_nt: TGTGCCAGCAGCACCCTTCAGGGGGCGGGCACTGAAGCTTTCTTT
j_call: TRBJ1-2; d_call: -; clone_size: -; v_call: TRBV5-1; cdr3_aa: CASSLAGGGSYGYTF; cdr3_nt: TGCGCCAGCAGCTTGGCCGGGGGAGGTAGCTATGGCTACACCTTC
j_call: TRBJ2-1; d_call: -; clone_size: -; v_call: TRBV27; cdr3_aa: CASSSGIEQFF; cdr3_nt: TGTGCCAGCAGTTCCGGGATTGAGCAGTTCTTC
j_call: TRBJ1-1; d_call: -; clone_size: few; v_call: TRBV7-9; cdr3_aa: CASTVSMNTEAFF; cdr3_nt: TGTGCCAGCACGGTGAGCATGAACACTGAAGCTTTCTTT
j_call: TRBJ2-6; d_call: -; clone_size: -; v_call: TRBV18; cdr3_aa: CASSLTEVGSGANVLTF; cdr3_nt: TGTGCCAGCTCCTTAACCGAGGTGGGCTCTGGGGCCAACGTCCTGACTTTC
j_call: TRBJ2-5; d_call: -; clone_size: -; v_call: TRBV30; cdr3_aa: CAWTGGPTQETQYF; cdr3_nt: TGTGCCTGGACGGGTGGCCCCACCCAAGAGACCCAGTACTTC
j_call: TRBJ1-6; d_call: -; clone_size: -; v_call: TRBV10-3; cdr3_aa: CAISGRGEANSPLHF; cdr3_nt: TGTGCCATCAGTGGGCGTGGGGAGGCGAATTCACCCCTCCACTTT
j_call: TRBJ2-7; d_call: -; clone_size: -; v_call: TRBV21-1; cdr3_aa: CASSQTWGQGYEQYF; cdr3_nt: TGTGCCAGCAGCCAAACGTGGGGTCAGGGATACGAGCAGTACTTC
j_call: TRBJ2-3; d_call: -; clone_size: -; v_call: TRBV5-1; cdr3_aa: CASRRGTEGGDTQYF; cdr3_nt: TGCGCCAGCAGAAGGGGGACAGAGGGGGGAGATACGCAGTATTTT
j_call: TRBJ1-1; d_call: TRBD1; clone_size: -; v_call: TRBV27; cdr3_aa: CASSLSVGQPMNTEAFF; cdr3_nt: TGTGCCAGCAGTTTATCGGTGGGACAGCCCATGAACACTGAAGCTTTCTTT
j_call: TRBJ2-1; d_call: -; clone_size: once; v_call: TRBV5-1; cdr3_aa: CASSYGAGNYNEQFF; cdr3_nt: TGCGCCAGCAGCTATGGGGCAGGGAATTACAATGAGCAGTTCTTC
j_call: TRBJ1-1; d_call: -; clone_size: few; v_call: TRBV6-5; cdr3_aa: CASSYQREGTEAFF; cdr3_nt: TGTGCCAGCAGTTACCAACGGGAGGGGACTGAAGCTTTCTTT
j_call: TRBJ1-3; d_call: -; clone_size: -; v_call: TRBV28; cdr3_aa: CASSATGTGNTIYF; cdr3_nt: TGTGCCAGCAGTGCAACAGGGACAGGAAACACCATATATTTT
j_call: TRBJ2-3; d_call: TRBD2; clone_size: -; v_call: TRBV14; cdr3_aa: CASSQAPGLQTDTQYF; cdr3_nt: TGTGCCAGCAGCCAGGCCCCGGGACTACAGACAGATACGCAGTATTTT
j_call: TRBJ1-1; d_call: -; clone_size: few; v_call: TRBV7-3; cdr3_aa: CASSPSLVEGTGQAFF; cdr3_nt: TGTGCCAGCAGCCCCTCTTTGGTAGAGGGTACAGGGCAAGCTTTCTTT
j_call: TRBJ2-7; d_call: TRBD1; clone_size: -; v_call: TRBV7-8; cdr3_aa: CASSTGVSYEQYF; cdr3_nt: TGTGCCAGCAGTACAGGGGTTTCCTACGAGCAGTACTTC
j_call: TRBJ1-1; d_call: -; clone_size: -; v_call: TRBV12-5; cdr3_aa: CASGLGRVNTEAFF; cdr3_nt: TGTGCTAGTGGTTTGGGCAGGGTCAACACTGAAGCTTTCTTT
j_call: TRBJ1-5; d_call: TRBD1; clone_size: -; v_call: TRBV7-8; cdr3_aa: CASSLETGVFQPQHF; cdr3_nt: TGTGCCAGCAGCTTAGAGACAGGGGTTTTTCAGCCCCAGCATTTT
j_call: TRBJ2-3; d_call: TRBD2; clone_size: -; v_call: TRBV18; cdr3_aa: CASSPGRDTQYF; cdr3_nt: TGTGCCAGCTCCCCCGGGAGGGATACGCAGTATTTT
j_call: TRBJ1-2; d_call: -; clone_size: -; v_call: TRBV6-5; cdr3_aa: CASTSGGRFLYGYTF; cdr3_nt: TGTGCCAGCACCTCGGGGGGTAGATTTCTCTATGGCTACACCTTC
j_call: TRBJ2-6; d_call: -; clone_size: many; v_call: TRBV25-1; cdr3_aa: CASSESSRLSSGANVLTF; cdr3_nt: TGTGCCAGCAGTGAATCGTCCCGCCTTAGCTCTGGGGCCAACGTCCTGACTTTC
j_call: TRBJ1-2; d_call: -; clone_size: few; v_call: TRBV6-1; cdr3_aa: CASSEVRSDYYGYTF; cdr3_nt: TGTGCCAGCAGTGAAGTCAGGTCGGACTACTATGGCTACACCTTC
j_call: TRBJ2-7; d_call: -; clone_size: -; v_call: TRBV28; cdr3_aa: CASTLGTAGLYEQYF; cdr3_nt: TGTGCCAGCACTCTCGGGACCGCGGGGCTTTACGAGCAGTACTTC
j_call: TRBJ1-1; d_call: -; clone_size: -; v_call: TRBV2; cdr3_aa: CASTFRTEAFF; cdr3_nt: TGTGCCAGCACTTTCCGGACTGAAGCTTTCTTT
j_call: TRBJ2-5; d_call: TRBD1; clone_size: -; v_call: TRBV5-1; cdr3_aa: CASSFGQGSSVQETQYF; cdr3_nt: TGCGCCAGCAGCTTCGGACAGGGGTCTTCGGTACAAGAGACCCAGTACTTC
j_call: TRBJ1-2; d_call: -; clone_size: few; v_call: TRBV29-1; cdr3_aa: CSVVTGPQTF; cdr3_nt: TGCAGCGTTGTGACAGGCCCGCAGACCTTC
j_call: TRBJ2-7; d_call: TRBD2; clone_size: -; v_call: TRBV6-5; cdr3_aa: CASSYSQTSAYEQYF; cdr3_nt: TGTGCCAGCAGTTACTCGCAGACTAGCGCCTACGAGCAGTACTTC